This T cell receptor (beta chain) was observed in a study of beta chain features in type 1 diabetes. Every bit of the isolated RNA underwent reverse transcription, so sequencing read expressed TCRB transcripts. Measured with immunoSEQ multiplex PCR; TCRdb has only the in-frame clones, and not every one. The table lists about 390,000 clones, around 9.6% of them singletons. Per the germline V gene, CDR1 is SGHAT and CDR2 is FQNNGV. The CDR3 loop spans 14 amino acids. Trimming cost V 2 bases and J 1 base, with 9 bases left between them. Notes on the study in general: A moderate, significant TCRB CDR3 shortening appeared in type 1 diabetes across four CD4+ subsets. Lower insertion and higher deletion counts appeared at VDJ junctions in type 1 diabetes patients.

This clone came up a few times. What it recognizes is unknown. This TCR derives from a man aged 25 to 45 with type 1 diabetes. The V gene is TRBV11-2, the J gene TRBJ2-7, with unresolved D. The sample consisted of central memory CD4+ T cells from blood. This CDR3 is CASSLSSSSYEQYF. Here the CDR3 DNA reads TGTGCCAGCAGCTTATCATCCAGTTCCTACGAGCAGTACTTC.